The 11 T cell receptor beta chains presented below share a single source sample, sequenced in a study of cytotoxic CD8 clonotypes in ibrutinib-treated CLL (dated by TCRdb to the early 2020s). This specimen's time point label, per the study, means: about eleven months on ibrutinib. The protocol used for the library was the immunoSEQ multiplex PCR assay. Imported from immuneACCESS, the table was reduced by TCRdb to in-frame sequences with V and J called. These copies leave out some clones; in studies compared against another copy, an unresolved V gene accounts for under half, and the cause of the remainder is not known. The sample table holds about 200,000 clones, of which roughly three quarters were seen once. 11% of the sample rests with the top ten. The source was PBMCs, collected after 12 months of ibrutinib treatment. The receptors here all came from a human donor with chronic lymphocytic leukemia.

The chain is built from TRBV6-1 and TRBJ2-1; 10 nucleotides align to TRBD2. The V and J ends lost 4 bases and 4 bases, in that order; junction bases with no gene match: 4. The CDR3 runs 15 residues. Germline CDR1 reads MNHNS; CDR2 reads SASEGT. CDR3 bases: TGTGCCAGCAGTGGGTGGACTAGCGGTTACAATGAGCAGTTCTTC. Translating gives CASSGWTSGYNEQFF.

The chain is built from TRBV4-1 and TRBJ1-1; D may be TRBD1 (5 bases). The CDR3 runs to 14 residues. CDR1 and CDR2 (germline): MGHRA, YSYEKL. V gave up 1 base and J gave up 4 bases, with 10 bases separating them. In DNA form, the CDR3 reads TGCGCCAGCAGCCAAGCAGGGAGGGCCACTGAAGCTTTCTTT. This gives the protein CASSQAGRATEAFF.

CDR3: CASSRLAGSSFGYEQFF. The DNA of the CDR3 is TGTGCCAGTAGTAGGCTAGCGGGGTCTTCGTTTGGCTATGAGCAGTTCTTC. The chain is built from TRBV19 and TRBJ2-1; 9 positions agree with TRBD2. CDR1 is LNHDA and CDR2 is SQIVND in the germline V gene (reference sequence). Losses at the gene ends were 4 bases for V and 8 bases for J; bases not matched to a gene: 15. The CDR3 loop spans 17 amino acids. The variable domain in full, with the rest retrieved from reference TRBV19 and TRBJ2-1, is DGGITQSPKYLFRKEGQNVTLSCEQNLNHDAMYWYRQDPGQGLRLIYYSQIVNDFQKGDIAEGYSVSREKKESFPLTVTSAQKNPTAFYLCASSRLAGSSFGYEQFFGPGTRLTVL.

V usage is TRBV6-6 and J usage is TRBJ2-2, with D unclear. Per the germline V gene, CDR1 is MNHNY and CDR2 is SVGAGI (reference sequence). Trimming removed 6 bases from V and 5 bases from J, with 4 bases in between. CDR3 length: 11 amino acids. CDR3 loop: CASSITGELFF. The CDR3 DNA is TGTGCCAGCAGCATTACCGGGGAGCTGTTTTTT.

CDR3 region: CASSQYQGNQETQYF. The CDR3 DNA reads as TGCGCCAGCAGCCAATACCAGGGGAACCAAGAGACCCAGTACTTC. The chain employs TRBV5-1 and TRBJ2-5; tentative D call: TRBD1 (6 bases). Between the trimmed V and J ends, which lost 4 bases and 0 bases, there was a span of 13 bases. The V gene's germline CDR1 is SGHRS and CDR2 YFSETQ. The CDR3 extends over 15 amino acids.

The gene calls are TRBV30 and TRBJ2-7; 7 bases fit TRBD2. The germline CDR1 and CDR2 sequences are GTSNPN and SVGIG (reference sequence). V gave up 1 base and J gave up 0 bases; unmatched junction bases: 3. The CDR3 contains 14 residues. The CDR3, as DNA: TGTGCCTGGAGTGGGGAGGGCAGCTCCTACGAGCAGTACTTC. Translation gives CAWSGEGSSYEQYF.

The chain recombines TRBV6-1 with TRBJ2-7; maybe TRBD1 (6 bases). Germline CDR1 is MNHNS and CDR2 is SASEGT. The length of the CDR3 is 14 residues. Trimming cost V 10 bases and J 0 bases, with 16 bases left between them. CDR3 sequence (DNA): TGTGCCATCAATCCCGGGACAAGCTCCTACGAGCAGTACTTC. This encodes CAINPGTSSYEQYF.

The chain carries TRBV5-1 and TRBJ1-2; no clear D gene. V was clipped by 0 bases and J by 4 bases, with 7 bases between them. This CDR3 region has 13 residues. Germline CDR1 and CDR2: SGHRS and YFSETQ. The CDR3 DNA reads TGCGCCAGCAGCTTGGAACAGAGCTATGGCTACACCTTC. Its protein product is CASSLEQSYGYTF. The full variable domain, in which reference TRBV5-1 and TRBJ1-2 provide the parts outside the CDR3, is KAGVTQTPRYLIKTRGQQVTLSCSPISGHRSVSWYQQTPGQGLQFLFEYFSETQRNKGNFPGRFSGRQFSNSRSEMNVSTLELGDSALYLCASSLEQSYGYTFGSGTRLTVV.

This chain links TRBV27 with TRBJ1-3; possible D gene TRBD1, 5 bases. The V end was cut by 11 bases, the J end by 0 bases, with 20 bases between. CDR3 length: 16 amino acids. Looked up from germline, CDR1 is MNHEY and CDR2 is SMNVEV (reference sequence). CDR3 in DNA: TGTGCCTCCAAATCCCACGGGGGGAGCTCTGGAAACACCATATATTTT. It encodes CASKSHGGSSGNTIYF.

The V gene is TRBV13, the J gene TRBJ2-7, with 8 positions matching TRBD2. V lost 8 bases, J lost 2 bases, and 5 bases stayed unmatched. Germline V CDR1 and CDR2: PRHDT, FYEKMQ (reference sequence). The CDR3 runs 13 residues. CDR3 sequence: CASATSGPYEQYF. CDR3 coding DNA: TGTGCCAGCGCTACTAGCGGCCCCTACGAGCAGTACTTC.

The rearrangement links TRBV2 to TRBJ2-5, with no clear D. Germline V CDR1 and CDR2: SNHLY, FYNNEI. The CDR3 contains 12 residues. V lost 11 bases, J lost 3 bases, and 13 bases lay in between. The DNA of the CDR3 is TGTGCCTGTCGGAAGGTGGAAGAGACCCAGTACTTC. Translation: CACRKVEETQYF.